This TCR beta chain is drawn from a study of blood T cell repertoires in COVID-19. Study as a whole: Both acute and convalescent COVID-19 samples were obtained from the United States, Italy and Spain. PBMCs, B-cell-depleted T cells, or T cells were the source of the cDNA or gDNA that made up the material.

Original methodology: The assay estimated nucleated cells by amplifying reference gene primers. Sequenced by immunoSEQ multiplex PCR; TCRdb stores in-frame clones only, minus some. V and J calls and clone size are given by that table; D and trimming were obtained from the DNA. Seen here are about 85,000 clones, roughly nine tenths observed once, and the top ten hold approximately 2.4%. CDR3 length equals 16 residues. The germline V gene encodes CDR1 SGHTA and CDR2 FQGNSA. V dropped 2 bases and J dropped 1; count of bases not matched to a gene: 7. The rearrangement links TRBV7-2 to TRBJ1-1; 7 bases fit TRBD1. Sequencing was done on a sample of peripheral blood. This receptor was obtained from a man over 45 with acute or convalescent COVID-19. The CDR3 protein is CASSLSVNRGNTEAFF. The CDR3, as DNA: TGTGCCAGCAGCTTAAGTGTTAACAGGGGGAACACTGAAGCTTTCTTT.